A single sample gave rise to the 23 T cell receptor beta chains below, sequenced in a study of identifying expanded T cells in peripheral blood (dated by TCRdb to 2018 to 2020). The library was produced with the immunoSEQ multiplex PCR assay. Entries here come from immuneACCESS through TCRdb and include only in-frame sequences with V and J called. Some clones fail to appear in such tables; in the studies checked, an unresolved V gene covers under half of the shortfall, and the cause of the remainder is unknown. The sample yields about 130,000 clones; approximately 86% were counted once. 7% to 10% of the sample rests with the top ten. Sequenced: blood. These receptors originate from a person aged 18 to 75 in good health.

This rearrangement joins TRBV6-1 to TRBJ1-3, with D hard to call. Germline V gives CDR1 MNHNS, CDR2 SASEGT. The CDR3 is made up of 16 amino acids. V was shortened by 3 bases and J by 0 bases, with 12 bases between the two germline ends. This CDR3 is CASSDWRQPSGNTIYF. Here the CDR3 DNA reads TGTGCCAGCAGTGATTGGCGGCAGCCCTCTGGAAACACCATATATTTT.

The gene calls are TRBV5-4 and TRBJ2-5; 9 bases line up with TRBD2. This CDR3 comprises 15 residues. Germline CDR1 is SGHNT and CDR2 is YYREEE (reference sequence). V shed 0 bases, J shed 5 bases, and the junction held 5 bases outside the gene matches. CDR3 loop: CASSLGVSGSETQYF. The CDR3 DNA is TGTGCCAGCAGCTTGGGGGTTAGCGGGAGTGAGACCCAGTACTTC. The full variable domain, completed using reference TRBV5-4 and TRBJ2-5, is ETGVTQSPTHLIKTRGQQVTLRCSSQSGHNTVSWYQQALGQGPQFIFQYYREEENGRGNFPPRFSGLQFPNYSSELNVNALELDDSALYLCASSLGVSGSETQYFGPGTRLLVL.

This clone has just one count. The chain's CDR3 is CATSGRRTSGITGELFF. CDR3 sequence (DNA): TGTGCCACCTCTGGTAGGAGGACTAGCGGGATCACCGGGGAGCTGTTTTTT. The gene calls are TRBV28 and TRBJ2-2; 12 bases are shared with TRBD2. CDR1 and CDR2 (germline): MDHEN, SYDVKM. CDR3 length: 17 amino acids. J was trimmed by 4 bases and V by 10 bases; bases with no gene match: 13.

This chain uses TRBV13 with TRBJ2-7, with unresolved D. The V end lost 1 base, the J end lost 3 bases, and 1 base lay between the germline ends. This CDR3 is 11 amino acids long. Germline V gene sequence: CDR1 PRHDT, CDR2 FYEKMQ (reference sequence). In DNA, the CDR3 is TGTGCCAGCAGCTTAGACTACGAGCAGTACTTC. It encodes CASSLDYEQYF.

V is TRBV5-1 and J is TRBJ1-2; 10 positions match TRBD1. V gave up 0 bases and J gave up 8 bases; unmatched junction bases: 10. This CDR3 has 16 amino acids. From germline, CDR1 is SGHRS and CDR2 YFSETQ. CDR3: CASSLAGTGQGIGYTF. The CDR3 bases are TGCGCCAGCAGCTTGGCCGGGACGGGACAGGGGATCGGCTACACCTTC.

This clone was counted once. The chain carries TRBV6-4 and TRBJ2-1; a possible D gene is TRBD1 (6 bases). CDR3 size: 14 residues. Trimming removed 1 base at V and 5 bases at J, with 9 bases between. Germline-derived CDR1 and CDR2 are MRHNA and SNTAGT. The chain's CDR3 is CASSDWTENNEQFF. DNA for the CDR3: TGTGCCAGCAGTGACTGGACAGAAAACAATGAGCAGTTCTTC.

The chain joins TRBV7-8 to TRBJ2-7; the match to TRBD2 covers 8 bases. Germline assignment: CDR1 SGHVS and CDR2 FQNEAQ. V lost 0 bases and J lost 1; bases outside the gene matches: 8. This CDR3 comprises 17 residues. In DNA, the CDR3 is TGTGCCAGCAGCTTAGCGGGGGGACTAGTCGCGTCCTACGAGCAGTACTTC. Translation gives CASSLAGGLVASYEQYF.

The chain uses TRBV7-9 and TRBJ1-1; D not resolved. The V gene's germline CDR1 is SEHNR and CDR2 FQNEAQ (reference sequence). Trimming left V 3 bases short and J 5 bases short, with 10 bases between. The CDR3 runs 13 residues. In DNA, the CDR3 is TGTGCCAGCAGCTTCGTCCCTTTAACTGAAGCTTTCTTT. This sequence encodes CASSFVPLTEAFF.

The chain is built from TRBV6-1 and TRBJ2-3, with a possible D match to TRBD2 (6 bases). The V end lost 1 base, the J end lost 1 base, and 6 bases lay between the germline ends. In germline, CDR1 is MNHNS, CDR2 SASEGT. The length of the CDR3 is 14 residues. CDR3 sequence: CASSEERGTDTQYF. The CDR3, as DNA: TGTGCCAGCAGTGAAGAGCGGGGCACAGATACGCAGTATTTT.

The table lists this clone with a count of one. V gene TRBV30 combines with J gene TRBJ2-1; D possibly matches TRBD1 or TRBD2 (6 bases each). This CDR3 region has 13 residues. V was shortened by 2 bases and J by 6 bases, with 11 bases between the two germline ends. Germline V gene data show CDR1 as GTSNPN and CDR2 as SVGIG (reference sequence). The CDR3 loop is CAWSRGALNEQFF. In DNA, the CDR3 is TGTGCCTGGAGTAGGGGGGCGCTCAATGAGCAGTTCTTC.

This chain joins TRBV7-2 and TRBJ1-5, with D unclear. The germline gives CDR1 SGHTA, CDR2 FQGNSA. CDR3 length: 15 residues. Trimming shortened V by 1 base and J by 3 bases, and 10 bases separated the two germline ends. In DNA, the CDR3 is TGTGCCAGCAGCTTAGAGAGAGGGCTCAATCAGCCCCAGCATTTT. Translation gives CASSLERGLNQPQHF.

The V call is TRBV5-4, the J call TRBJ2-7; D gene unclear. The CDR3 is 15 amino acids. The V end was cut by 0 bases, the J end by 0 bases, with 10 bases between. The germline gives CDR1 SGHNT, CDR2 YYREEE (reference sequence). CDR3 in DNA: TGTGCCAGCAGCTTGGGTTTATTGAGCTCCTACGAGCAGTACTTC. Translating it yields CASSLGLLSSYEQYF.

The rearrangement links TRBV7-9 to TRBJ2-2, with 7 bases matching TRBD1. Germline V gives CDR1 SEHNR, CDR2 FQNEAQ (reference sequence). V lost 5 bases, J lost 8 bases, and 11 bases stayed unmatched. This CDR3 has 15 amino acids. The CDR3 here is CASSLILEGQGELFF. For the CDR3, the DNA is TGTGCCAGCAGCCTTATCCTCGAGGGACAGGGGGAGCTGTTTTTT. Supplemented by reference TRBV7-9 and TRBJ2-2, the full variable domain reads DTGVSQNPRHKITKRGQNVTFRCDPISEHNRLYWYRQTLGQGPEFLTYFQNEAQLEKSRLLSDRFSAERPKGSFSTLEIQRTEQGDSAMYLCASSLILEGQGELFFGEGSRLTVL.

This rearrangement joins TRBV7-2 to TRBJ2-3, with 13 nucleotides matching TRBD2. The CDR3 length is 17 residues. The germline gives CDR1 SGHTA, CDR2 FQGNSA. With 3 bases clipped from V and 1 base from J, the junction kept 4 bases outside the gene matches. CDR3 loop: CASSFGLAGDRTDTQYF. In DNA form, the CDR3 reads TGTGCCAGCAGCTTCGGACTAGCGGGGGATCGCACAGATACGCAGTATTTT.

V is TRBV19 and J is TRBJ1-1; possible D gene TRBD1, 5 bases. The V end lost 3 bases, the J end lost 7 bases, and 15 bases lay between the germline ends. The CDR3 contains 14 residues. The germline V gene encodes CDR1 LNHDA and CDR2 SQIVND (reference sequence). CDR3 nucleotide sequence: TGTGCCAGTAGTATCCCAGGGCGTAGGTTTGAAGCTTTCTTT. As protein: CASSIPGRRFEAFF.

This clone was counted between two and nine times. The V gene is TRBV4-2, the J gene TRBJ2-1; 13 positions match TRBD2. Germline V gene lookup returns CDR1 LGHNA and CDR2 YNFKEQ. The CDR3 extends over 18 amino acids. The ends lost 4 bases at V and 1 base at J; junction bases unmatched: 7. The CDR3 loop is CASSRLTSGGASYNEQFF. CDR3 nucleotide sequence: TGTGCCAGCAGCCGCCTCACTAGCGGGGGGGCGTCCTACAATGAGCAGTTCTTC.

The chain combines TRBV5-3 with TRBJ1-3; a possible D gene is TRBD1 (5 bases). TRBV5-3 qualifies as an ORF whose function is uncertain. The CDR3 length is 16 residues. Between the trimmed V and J ends, which lost 0 bases and 3 bases, there was a span of 13 bases. The CDR3 here is CARSLEARGDGNTIYF. CDR3 bases: TGTGCCAGAAGCTTGGAGGCCAGAGGGGATGGAAACACCATATATTTT.

This sequence joins TRBV6-5 and TRBJ2-7; weak D call: TRBD1 (6 bases). V was clipped by 8 bases and J by 4 bases, with 15 bases between them. Germline CDR1 and CDR2: MNHEY and SVGAGI. This CDR3 spans 13 amino acids. CDR3 in amino acids: CASRQVADYEQYF. DNA for the CDR3: TGTGCCAGCCGACAGGTTGCGGATTACGAGCAGTACTTC.

The chain employs TRBV4-3 and TRBJ1-1, with TRBD1 as a possible D gene (5 bases). V dropped 0 bases and J dropped 1 base, with 12 bases sitting between them. The CDR3 has 16 residues. Looked up from germline, CDR1 is LGHNA and CDR2 is YSLEER. The CDR3 sequence is CASSQEVVRANTEAFF. DNA for the CDR3: TGCGCCAGCAGCCAAGAGGTCGTCAGGGCGAACACTGAAGCTTTCTTT.

The rearrangement uses TRBV10-1 and TRBJ2-2; D ambiguous. The length of the CDR3 is 16 residues. V dropped 2 bases and J dropped 1 base, with 11 bases sitting between them. In germline, CDR1 is WNHNN, CDR2 SYGVQD (reference sequence). The DNA for the CDR3 is TGCGCCAGCAGTGAGACGCTTACTTTGAACACCGGGGAGCTGTTTTTT. Translating gives CASSETLTLNTGELFF.

This rearrangement joins TRBV28 to TRBJ1-2; a weak D match, TRBD1 (5 bases). V was cut by 2 bases and J by 3 bases, with 16 bases left in between. The CDR3 loop spans 16 amino acids. Germline-derived CDR1 and CDR2 are MDHEN and SYDVKM. The CDR3 reads CASSLIGRAIDYGYTF. The CDR3 DNA reads as TGTGCCAGCAGTTTAATCGGCAGGGCGATCGACTATGGCTACACCTTC.

This chain joins TRBV28 and TRBJ1-1; D might be TRBD1 (6 bases). Germline CDR1 is MDHEN and CDR2 is SYDVKM. Trimming cost V 8 bases and J 1 base, with 11 bases left between them. This CDR3 contains 13 residues. CDR3 coding DNA: TGTGCCAGCTCGGACAGATGGAACACTGAAGCTTTCTTT. Its translation: CASSDRWNTEAFF.

The chain uses TRBV11-2 and TRBJ2-7; a weak D match, TRBD1 (6 bases). Germline-derived CDR1 and CDR2 are SGHAT and FQNNGV. The CDR3 has 15 residues. The V end was cut by 8 bases, the J end by 6 bases, with 23 bases between. CDR3 in DNA: TGTGCCAGCGGCAGGGACAAATTGGCCTCTTCCGAGCAGTACTTC. It translates to CASGRDKLASSEQYF.